This T cell receptor (beta chain) was recorded in a study of cytomegalovirus exposure and HLA in healthy donors. For the study at large: The study placed approximately 80% of its 398 genotyped donors in the Caucasian-associated ancestry cluster.

This CDR3 comprises 14 residues. The V and J ends lost 2 bases and 0 bases respectively, with 5 bases between them. Germline CDR1 and CDR2: MNHEY and SMNVEV (reference sequence). Broader study findings: Donors belonging to an Asian-associated ancestry cluster reportedly showed fewer N-insertions in productive TCRs than the roughly 680-donor mean, according to what a later analysis found. Earlier analysis found most TCR beta V segments productive about 87% or about 30% of the time.

Everyone who donated was a healthy bone marrow donor. The PCR employed 60 Vbeta primers together with 13 Jbeta primers. Using immunoSEQ multiplex PCR, the repertoire was profiled, and TCRdb retains in-frame clones only, with some absent. This sample's table reports some 110,000 clones. Regarding this clone: Its antigen is as yet unknown.

Sequencing used PBMCs. The clonotype was recovered from a man under 40 in good health and CMV-seronegative. V usage is TRBV27 and J usage is TRBJ1-5; D not resolved. The CDR3 bases are TGTGCCAGCAGTTTACAATCTAGCAATCAGCCCCAGCATTTT. Protein: CASSLQSSNQPQHF.